These 3 T cell receptor beta chains were sequenced from one sample in a study of graft-versus-host responses after intestinal transplantation. No antigen has been assigned to these receptors. The data were produced by immunoSEQ multiplex PCR, yet TCRdb's version contains in-frame clones alone and is incomplete. The repertoire has approximately 90,000 clones, 88% of them found once; the top ten carry more than 0.25%. Sequencing used unstimulated CD4+ T cells sorted from spleen or lymph node cells, obtained before transplant. The receptors come from a human donor who was the organ donor for an intestinal transplant.

The sample holds one count of this clone. The genes are TRBV28 and TRBJ2-7, with TRBD1 matching over 8 bases. V shed 5 bases and J 2 bases; nucleotides not matched to a gene: 8. CDR1 is MDHEN, CDR2 SYDVKM, per germline. CDR3 size: 15 residues. In DNA, the CDR3 is TGTGCCAGCAGTCCCCATGGACAGGGACCCTACGAGCAGTACTTC. This codes for CASSPHGQGPYEQYF.

The chain is built from TRBV10-3 and TRBJ2-3; TRBD1 matches 9 bases. Germline V CDR1 and CDR2: ENHRY, SYGVKD. After removal of 11 bases from V and 0 bases from J, the junction contained 12 bases not matched to a gene. CDR3 length: 16 residues. CDR3 in DNA: TGTGCCGTAACACAGGGGGCGATTCGAAGCACAGATACGCAGTATTTT. Protein product: CAVTQGAIRSTDTQYF.

The V call is TRBV30, the J call TRBJ2-5, with D perhaps TRBD2 (5 bases). Trimming took 2 bases from V and 7 from J, leaving 20 bases between them. There are 15 residues in the CDR3. From germline, CDR1 is GTSNPN and CDR2 SVGIG (reference sequence). In nucleotides, the CDR3 is TGTGCCTGGAGTTGGAAAGGCAGGCGGGCCGGGACCCAGTACTTC. It codes for CAWSWKGRRAGTQYF.